This T cell receptor beta chain is drawn from a study of T cell repertoires in cytomegalovirus infection. TCRdb called the reads again in MiXCR, with one record for every CDR3 protein. The table shows some 680,000 distinct CDR3 sequences, with 35% occurring only once. This sequence originates from a human donor in good health (CMV status not recorded). Some clones in this sample may be carry-over from other donors' samples. Sequencing was carried out using PBMCs.

The CDR3 DNA sequence: TGTGCCAGCAGGCCCTTAGCGGGAGCGGTATTAGGGGAGGCCGGGGAGCTGTTTTTT. The encoded protein is CASRPLAGAVLGEAGELFF. This chain uses TRBV28 with TRBJ2-2; 9 nucleotides match TRBD2. The CDR3 has 19 amino acids. Looked up from germline, CDR1 is MDHEN and CDR2 is SYDVKM. V was pared by 6 bases and J by 6 bases, with 20 bases of the junction left unmatched.